This TCR beta chain derives from a study of T cell repertoires in aging, cancer and after chemotherapy. TRB rearrangements spanning V, D and J were amplified using mixed TRB-A/B primers. Each CDR3 protein is one row after TCRdb ran MiXCR on the multiplex PCR reads. The table has under 2,500 distinct CDR3 sequences, less than 30% seen once. The V end lost 0 bases, the J end lost 8 bases, and 8 bases lay between the germline ends. CDR3 length: 12 residues. CDR1 is SGHDT, CDR2 YYEEEE, per germline. By sample fraction, this clonotype is large. Its specificity is unknown. Peripheral blood genomic DNA, not sorted cells or RNA, was the template. General study findings and limits: Across the chemotherapy interval, each cancer cohort showed higher median generation probability, suggesting thymic rebound. Untreated cancer patients had significantly lower blood TCR diversity than age-matched healthy donors.

The gene calls are TRBV5-6 and TRBJ1-2, with a tentative D call TRBD1 (6 bases). The sequenced sample consisted of blood. This TCR was recovered from a human donor with a solid tumor. Here the CDR3 DNA reads TGTGCCAGCAGCTTGGTCGACAGGGGCTACACCTTC. Its translation is CASSLVDRGYTF.